This T cell receptor beta chain was recorded in a study of cytomegalovirus exposure and HLA in healthy donors. About the research overall: In terms of ancestry, the Caucasian-associated cluster contained around 79% of the approximately 400 genotyped donors. Points from the study as a whole: It has been reported that TCR beta sequences accurately predicted the HLA-A and HLA-B alleles of most subjects. The classifier reportedly diagnosed cytomegalovirus status with high specificity and sensitivity.

V gave up 5 bases and J gave up 6 bases; unmatched junction bases: 6. This CDR3 region has 14 residues. The germline gives CDR1 SEHNR, CDR2 FQNEAQ (reference sequence). PCR primers comprised 60 Vbeta and 13 Jbeta primers. The assay was immunoSEQ multiplex PCR, and TCRdb's table has in-frame clones only and misses some. The table shows about 170,000 clones, with roughly 81% occurring only once. In the case of this clone: Its antigen is undetermined.

The sequence was collected from a man in his late teens or twenties in good health and CMV-seropositive. The J gene is TRBJ2-5, the V gene TRBV7-9; TRBD1 agrees at 10 bases. Sequencing was carried out using PBMCs. The CDR3 loop is CASSPRTGGKTQYF. CDR3 DNA sequence: TGTGCCAGCAGCCCGCGGACAGGGGGGAAGACCCAGTACTTC.